This is a list of T cell receptor beta chains from one sample in a study of T cell responses to AZD1222 COVID-19 vaccine. Sequenced by immunoSEQ multiplex PCR; TCRdb stores in-frame clones only, minus some. The table has some 280,000 clones, around 93% seen once; the top ten hold 0.55%. Sequencing was performed on peripheral blood, taken 28 days after the second AZD1222 dose. The source is an adult who received the AZD1222 COVID-19 vaccine. Each CDR3 is given with its conserved first and last residue. The D gene is left open where the match is weak. Part of the rows lack a size; the others show once, few, many or a class for expanded clones.

j_call clone_size d_call v_call cdr3_nt cdr3_aa
TRBJ2-1 - TRBD2 TRBV5-1 TGCGCCAGCAGGAACCCTAGCGGGCCCGAAACCTACAATGAGCAGTTCTTC CASRNPSGPETYNEQFF
TRBJ1-2 - - TRBV6-5 TGTGCCAGCAGGGTCCCTGGAGGGGGGAACTATGGCTACACCTTC CASRVPGGGNYGYTF
TRBJ1-5 - TRBD1 TRBV3-1/TRBV3-2 TGTGCCAGCAGCATCGCAGGGGGGCCCCAGCATTTT CASSIAGGPQHF
TRBJ1-6 - - TRBV5-1 TGCGCCAGCAGCTTTGAGGTCCCGATATCACCCCTCCACTTT CASSFEVPISPLHF
TRBJ2-4 - TRBD1 TRBV7-2 TGTGCCAGCAGCCGTTCCGGGACAGCAGAAAACATTCAGTACTTC CASSRSGTAENIQYF
TRBJ1-2 - - TRBV5-1 TGCGCCAGCAGCTTGGGTGTCAGCGGCTATGGCTACACCTTC CASSLGVSGYGYTF
TRBJ2-7 once TRBD1 TRBV28 TGTGCCATGGAGGACAGGCGAACCTACGAGCAGTACTTC CAMEDRRTYEQYF
TRBJ1-6 - - TRBV18 TGTGCCAGCTCACCACGGGGGGCGAATTCACCCCTCCACTTT CASSPRGANSPLHF
TRBJ1-4 - TRBD1 TRBV7-8 TGTGCCAGCAGCTTGGGACAGTATAATGAAAAACTGTTTTTT CASSLGQYNEKLFF
TRBJ1-5 - TRBD1 TRBV28 TGTGCCAGCAGTTTAGGGACAGGGATCAATCAGCCCCAGCATTTT CASSLGTGINQPQHF
TRBJ1-3 - - TRBV9 TGTGCCAGCAGCGTAGAGGCGATCTCTGGAAACACCATATATTTT CASSVEAISGNTIYF
TRBJ1-1 - TRBD1 TRBV7-2 TGTGCCAGCAGCGCCCGGACAGGGGGCTCCACTGAAGCTTTCTTT CASSARTGGSTEAFF
TRBJ2-5 - - TRBV9 TGTGCCAGCAGCGTAGCTGCCGGGGCAGACCAAGAGACCCAGTACTTC CASSVAAGADQETQYF
TRBJ1-4 few - TRBV16 TGTGCCAGCAGCCAATCCCGGGGGAATGAAAAACTGTTTTTT CASSQSRGNEKLFF
TRBJ2-7 - - TRBV5-8 TGTGCCAGCAGCCCATTTTACGAGCAGTACTTC CASSPFYEQYF
TRBJ2-1 - - TRBV28 TGTGCCAGCAGTTTAGGGGTCTGGGTTCCTCAGAATATTGACAATGAGCAGTTCTTC CASSLGVWVPQNIDNEQFF
TRBJ1-2 - - TRBV2 TGTGCCAGCAGTGTCGGTAACTATGGCTACACCTTC CASSVGNYGYTF
TRBJ1-6 - TRBD1 TRBV11-2 TGTGCCAGCAGCTACCTGGCAGGGGGACACCTCGGACTACTCCACTTT CASSYLAGGHLGLLHF
TRBJ1-2 - - TRBV29-1 TGCAGCGTTGGGTGGTACAGGGAGGATGGCTACACCTTC CSVGWYREDGYTF
TRBJ2-7 - - TRBV19 TGTGCCAGCAGTTGGGGGGGGGCACCCTACGAGCAGTACTTC CASSWGGAPYEQYF
TRBJ1-2 - - TRBV2 TGTGCCAGCAGTGTAGGGCCAGGGGTGGGCTACACCTTC CASSVGPGVGYTF
TRBJ1-1 - - TRBV11-2 TGTGCCAGCAGCTTAGGGGCGGATTCGGGAGCTTTCTTT CASSLGADSGAFF
TRBJ1-4 - - TRBV5-6 TGTGCCAGCAGCTTGGCCGTGGAGAGCAGGAGTGAAAAACTGTTTTTT CASSLAVESRSEKLFF
TRBJ2-4 - TRBD2 TRBV5-1 TGCGCCAGCAGCCCGGGGGGGATAGCCAAAAACATTCAGTACTTC CASSPGGIAKNIQYF
TRBJ1-2 - - TRBV2 TGTGCCAGGAGCTCTACTAACTATGGCTACACCTTC CARSSTNYGYTF
TRBJ1-4 - TRBD1 TRBV28 TGTGCCAGCAGTCCCCGGACAGGGGAAGGGGAAAAACTGTTTTTT CASSPRTGEGEKLFF
TRBJ2-1 - TRBD2 TRBV4-2 TGTGCCAGCAGCCAAGCCCAAATAGCGGGAGGAACCTACAATGAGCAGTTCTTC CASSQAQIAGGTYNEQFF
TRBJ2-3 once - TRBV5-6 TGTGCCAGCAGCTTGGCCCGGGGGACAGATACGCAGTATTTT CASSLARGTDTQYF
TRBJ2-3 - - TRBV25-1 TGTGCCAGCAGTGAGAGGGATACGCAGTATTTT CASSERDTQYF
TRBJ1-1 few - TRBV7-9 TGTGCCAGCAGCTTCCCGGACACTGAAGCTTTCTTT CASSFPDTEAFF
TRBJ2-7 - TRBD1 TRBV25-1 TGTGCCAGCAGTGAAGAGGACAGGATGCACTACGAGCAGTACTTC CASSEEDRMHYEQYF